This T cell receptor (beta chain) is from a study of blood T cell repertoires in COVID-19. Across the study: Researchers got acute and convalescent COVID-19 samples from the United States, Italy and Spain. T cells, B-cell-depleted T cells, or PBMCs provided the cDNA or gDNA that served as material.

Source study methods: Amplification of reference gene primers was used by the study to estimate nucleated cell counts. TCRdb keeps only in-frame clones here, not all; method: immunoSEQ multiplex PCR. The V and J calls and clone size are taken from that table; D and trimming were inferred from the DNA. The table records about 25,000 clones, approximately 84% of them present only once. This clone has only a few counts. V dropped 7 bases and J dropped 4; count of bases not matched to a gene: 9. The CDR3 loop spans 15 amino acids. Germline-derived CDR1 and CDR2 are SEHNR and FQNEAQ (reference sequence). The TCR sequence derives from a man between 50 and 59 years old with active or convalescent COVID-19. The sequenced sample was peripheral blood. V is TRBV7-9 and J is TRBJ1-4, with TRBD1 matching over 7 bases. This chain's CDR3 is CASIQRQGYNEKLFF. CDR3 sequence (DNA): TGTGCCAGCATCCAACGACAGGGTTATAATGAAAAACTGTTTTTT.